This T cell receptor beta chain originates from a study of blood T cell repertoires in COVID-19. Study at large: Samples came from the United States, Italy and Spain, spanning acute and convalescent COVID-19. In each case, the material was cDNA or gDNA derived from T cells, B-cell-depleted T cells, or PBMCs.

As handled by the study authors: Amplification of reference gene primers was used by the study to estimate nucleated cell counts. TCRdb's copy holds only in-frame clones and misses some; the assay was immunoSEQ multiplex PCR. The DNA was the basis for D and trimming; V, J and clone size are from that table. The sample has 71,000 or so clones, over 75% seen once. Sequenced material: peripheral blood. The receptor's source is a woman aged 18-35 years with acute or convalescent COVID-19.

The CDR3 DNA follows: TGTGCCTGGACCCGCGGTCGGGTTGAAGCTTTCTTT. Encoded protein: CAWTRGRVEAFF. V usage is TRBV30 and J usage is TRBJ1-1; D is uncertain. This CDR3 is built from 12 residues. Germline V gene data show CDR1 as GTSNPN and CDR2 as SVGIG (reference sequence). Trimming left V 4 bases short and J 7 bases short, with 13 bases between.